This T cell receptor beta chain originates from a study of blood T cells in healthy people across ages. General study points: TCR beta diversity correlated strongly with naive T cell percentage.

This clonotype has only a few counts. Its cognate antigen is unknown. The authors ran a second PCR of 7 to 11 cycles using a sample-barcoded 5' primer and a J-beta primer mix. No fewer than 3 million CDR3-containing paired-end reads came from each sample. A single record per CDR3 protein comes from TCRdb applying MiXCR to the 5' RACE reads. This table has some 1.4 million distinct CDR3 sequences, about 40% appearing once. CDR1 is DFQATT, CDR2 SNEGSKA, per germline (reference sequence). The J segment lost 8 bases and the V segment lost 6 bases, leaving 16 bases of the junction unmatched. This CDR3 comprises 15 residues.

Sequencing input: blood. The chain has TRBV20-1 and TRBJ1-2; 9 bases are shared with TRBD1. The receptor was derived from a woman aged 18-29 years in good health. Written as DNA, the CDR3 is TGCAGTGCCTTCAAGACAGGGGGGTTGATATGGGGCTACACCTTC. It yields the protein CSAFKTGGLIWGYTF.